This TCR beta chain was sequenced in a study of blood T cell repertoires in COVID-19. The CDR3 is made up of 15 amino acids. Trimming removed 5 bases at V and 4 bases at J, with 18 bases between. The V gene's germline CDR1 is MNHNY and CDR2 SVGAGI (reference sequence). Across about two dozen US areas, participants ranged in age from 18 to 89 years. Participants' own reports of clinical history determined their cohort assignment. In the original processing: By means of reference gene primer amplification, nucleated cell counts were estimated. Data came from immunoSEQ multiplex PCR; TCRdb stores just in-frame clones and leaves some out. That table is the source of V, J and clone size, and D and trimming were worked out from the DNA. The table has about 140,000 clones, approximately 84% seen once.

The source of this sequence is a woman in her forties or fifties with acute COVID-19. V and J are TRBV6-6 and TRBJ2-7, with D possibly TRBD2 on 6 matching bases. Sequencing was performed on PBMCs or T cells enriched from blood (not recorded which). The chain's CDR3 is CASSPEAGASYEQYF. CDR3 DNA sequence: TGTGCCAGCAGTCCTGAAGCGGGTGCTTCATACGAGCAGTACTTC.